This T cell receptor (beta chain) was recovered during a study of cytomegalovirus exposure and HLA in healthy donors. Study outcomes and limitations: Some V segments (TRBV6-2 and TRBV6-3 among them) were excluded as indistinguishable. Among CMV-associated TCR beta chains, most appeared HLA-restricted in a later analysis. For most subjects, TCR beta sequences were reported to predict HLA-A and HLA-B alleles with accuracy.

A word on this clone: Its specificity is unknown.

Germline V gene sequence: CDR1 LGHNA, CDR2 YNFKEQ. The CDR3 length is 18 residues. Trimming pared 3 bases from V and 0 bases from J, leaving 18 bases between. Amplification used 60 Vbeta primers and 13 Jbeta primers. The method was immunoSEQ multiplex PCR; TCRdb's version includes in-frame clones alone and lacks a portion of them. This table holds some 170,000 clones, roughly 82% found once. The material sequenced was PBMCs. The V and J genes are TRBV4-2 and TRBJ1-5; possible D gene TRBD1, 6 bases. The clonotype was recovered from a girl aged 10 to 17 in good health and CMV-seropositive. The CDR3 protein is CASSQGIVGQNSNQPQHF. The CDR3 region has the DNA TGTGCCAGCAGCCAGGGTATTGTGGGACAAAATAGCAATCAGCCCCAGCATTTT.